Listed below are T cell receptor beta chains from one sample, sequenced in a study of PD-1 blockade in classical Hodgkin lymphoma. Generated by immunoSEQ multiplex PCR, the TCRdb table keeps only in-frame clones and is missing some. Of about 53,000 clones listed, more than 65% are singletons. The source was peripheral blood mononuclear cells (PBMCs), collected at baseline. All receptors derive from a human donor with classical Hodgkin lymphoma. The CDR3 runs from the conserved cysteine through the conserved F or W. The D gene is left open where the match is weak. The size of a clone is reported for some rows only, either as once, few or many, or as a class for expanded clones.

TRBJ2-7,-,-,TRBV5-4,CASSREAYEQYF,TGTGCCAGCAGCAGGGAAGCCTACGAGCAGTACTTC
TRBJ2-1,-,TRBD1,TRBV5-7,CASSSKEPGTGEYNEQFF,TGTGCCAGCAGCTCCAAAGAGCCCGGGACAGGGGAGTACAATGAGCAGTTCTTC
TRBJ2-1,-,TRBD2,TRBV6-1,CASRQREAAEQFF,TGTGCCAGCAGGCAGCGGGAGGCTGCTGAGCAGTTCTTC
TRBJ1-2,-,-,TRBV7-2,CASSFQSTNYGYTF,TGTGCCAGCAGCTTCCAGTCCACTAACTATGGCTACACCTTC
TRBJ2-3,-,TRBD1,TRBV18,CASSPRTGEGNTQYF,TGTGCCAGCTCACCGCGGACAGGGGAGGGGAATACGCAGTATTTT
TRBJ1-2,-,-,TRBV7-9,CASSLGDGANYGYTF,TGTGCCAGCAGCTTGGGGGACGGCGCTAACTATGGCTACACCTTC
TRBJ1-2,few,-,TRBV10-3,CAISELGAGTALRYGYTF,TGTGCCATCAGTGAGTTGGGGGCAGGGACCGCCTTAAGGTATGGCTACACCTTC
TRBJ2-2,-,-,TRBV7-3,CASSFLGLPSTGELFF,TGTGCCAGCAGCTTTCTGGGACTTCCCAGTACCGGGGAGCTGTTTTTT
TRBJ1-1,-,-,TRBV11-3,CASSGSGTLNTEAFF,TGTGCCAGCAGCGGTAGCGGGACCTTGAACACTGAAGCTTTCTTT
TRBJ1-1,-,-,TRBV7-9,CASSSQGPSNTEAFF,TGTGCCAGCAGCTCGCAGGGTCCCTCGAACACTGAAGCTTTCTTT
TRBJ2-2,few,-,TRBV5-6,CASSYPTLTGEAGELFF,TGTGCCAGCAGCTACCCAACCCTAACAGGGGAGGCCGGGGAGCTGTTTTTT
TRBJ1-1,-,-,TRBV4-1,CASSQAGIGTEAFF,TGCGCCAGCAGCCAGGCTGGGATCGGGACTGAAGCTTTCTTT
TRBJ2-2,-,-,TRBV9,CASSVASTGELFF,TGTGCCAGCAGCGTAGCGAGCACCGGGGAGCTGTTTTTT
TRBJ2-2,-,-,TRBV5-1,CASSREGEPGELFF,TGCGCCAGCAGCCGAGAGGGTGAACCCGGGGAGCTGTTTTTT
TRBJ2-3,-,-,TRBV7-9,CASRRLSTDTQYF,TGTGCCAGCAGGCGGTTGAGCACAGATACGCAGTATTTT
TRBJ2-7,-,-,TRBV5-4,CASSRSLTSSYEQYF,TGTGCCAGCAGTCGATCTTTGACTAGCTCCTACGAGCAGTACTTC
TRBJ2-5,-,-,TRBV7-8,CASSFVSIQEFQETQYF,TGTGCCAGCAGCTTCGTCTCGATACAGGAGTTCCAAGAGACCCAGTACTTC
TRBJ2-1,-,-,TRBV19,CASSTTAGGSYNEQFF,TGTGCCAGTAGTACGACAGCCGGCGGCTCCTACAATGAGCAGTTCTTC
TRBJ1-1,-,-,TRBV19,CASSRTEGGRTEAFF,TGTGCCAGTAGTAGGACGGAGGGGGGGCGGACTGAAGCTTTCTTT
TRBJ2-7,-,TRBD2,TRBV7-9,CASSSAGGGTYEQYF,TGTGCCAGCAGCTCCGCGGGGGGCGGAACCTACGAGCAGTACTTC
TRBJ2-7,-,-,TRBV11-3,CASSLSIEGEQYF,TGTGCCAGCAGCCTCTCGATAGAAGGCGAGCAGTACTTC
TRBJ2-1,-,TRBD2,TRBV4-3,CASSQSGSYNEQFF,TGCGCCAGCAGCCAGAGCGGGAGTTACAATGAGCAGTTCTTC
TRBJ2-4,few,TRBD2,TRBV4-1,CASSPGGLGLAGTKNIQYF,TGCGCCAGCAGCCCTGGGGGATTGGGACTAGCGGGTACAAAAAACATTCAGTACTTC
TRBJ1-3,-,-,TRBV11-3,CASSARDRVSGNTIYF,TGTGCCAGCAGCGCTCGGGACCGCGTCTCTGGAAACACCATATATTTT
TRBJ2-3,few,TRBD1,TRBV11-1,CASSLRLTDRGSF,TGTGCCAGCAGCTTACGTTTAACGGACAGGGGCAGTTTT
TRBJ2-7,-,TRBD2,TRBV25-1,CASSDTGTSGIQNEQYF,TGTGCCAGCAGTGACACCGGGACTAGCGGGATTCAGAACGAGCAGTACTTC
TRBJ2-3,-,TRBD2,TRBV2,CASSDGLGLAGEDTQYF,TGTGCCAGCAGTGACGGCTTGGGACTAGCGGGAGAAGATACGCAGTATTTT
TRBJ2-1,once,TRBD1,TRBV5-1,CASSLGSGTGVDEQFF,TGCGCCAGCAGCCTAGGTTCCGGGACAGGGGTGGATGAGCAGTTCTTC
TRBJ2-5,-,-,TRBV7-9,CASSSSHDQETQYF,TGTGCCAGCAGCTCCAGCCACGATCAAGAGACCCAGTACTTC
TRBJ1-2,few,-,TRBV9,CASSPRGVYGYTF,TGTGCCAGCAGCCCCCGGGGCGTCTATGGCTACACCTTC
TRBJ1-5,few,TRBD1,TRBV7-2,CASSGQGGPYQPQHF,TGTGCCAGCAGCGGACAGGGTGGGCCCTATCAGCCCCAGCATTTT
TRBJ2-7,-,TRBD2,TRBV11-3,CASSLGTSGSEQYF,TGTGCCAGCAGCTTAGGGACTAGCGGGAGCGAGCAGTACTTC
TRBJ1-4,-,TRBD1,TRBV7-8,CASTGQGIANEKLFF,TGTGCCAGCACGGGACAGGGAATAGCTAATGAAAAACTGTTTTTT
TRBJ1-6,-,-,TRBV11-2,CASSLDGGRSPLHF,TGTGCCAGCAGCTTAGACGGGGGCCGATCACCCCTCCACTTT
TRBJ1-2,-,TRBD1,TRBV6-5,CASSYGTGQGDRYTF,TGTGCCAGCAGTTACGGTACTGGACAGGGGGATCGCTACACCTTC
TRBJ1-2,once,-,TRBV19,CASSIQSPNYGYTF,TGTGCCAGTAGTATTCAGAGCCCTAACTATGGCTACACCTTC
TRBJ2-1,-,-,TRBV7-2,CASSLGFAYNEQFF,TGTGCCAGCAGCTTAGGTTTCGCGTACAATGAGCAGTTCTTC
TRBJ1-1,-,-,TRBV6-5,CASRSDGSSNTEAFF,TGTGCCAGCAGATCGGACGGGTCCTCTAACACTGAAGCTTTCTTT
TRBJ2-1,-,TRBD2,TRBV4-3,CASSQGGRREVNEQFF,TGCGCCAGCAGCCAAGGGGGAAGGCGGGAGGTGAATGAGCAGTTCTTC
TRBJ1-5,-,-,TRBV4-3,CASSQEYRADQPQHF,TGCGCCAGCAGCCAAGAATACAGGGCGGATCAGCCCCAGCATTTT
TRBJ1-1,-,-,TRBV30,CAWVEGVAFF,TGTGCCTGGGTCGAAGGGGTAGCTTTCTTT
TRBJ2-1,-,TRBD2,TRBV5-4,CASSMGLAGVDEQFF,TGTGCCAGCAGCATGGGACTAGCGGGAGTGGATGAGCAGTTCTTC